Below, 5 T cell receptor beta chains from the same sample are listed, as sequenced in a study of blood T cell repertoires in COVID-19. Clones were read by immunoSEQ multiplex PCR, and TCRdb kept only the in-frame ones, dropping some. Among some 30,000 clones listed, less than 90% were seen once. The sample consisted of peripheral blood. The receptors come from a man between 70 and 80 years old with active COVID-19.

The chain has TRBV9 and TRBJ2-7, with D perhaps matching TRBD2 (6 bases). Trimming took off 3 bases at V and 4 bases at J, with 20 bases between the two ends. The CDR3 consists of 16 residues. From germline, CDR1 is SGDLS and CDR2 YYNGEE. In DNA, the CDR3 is TGTGCCAGCAGCGCCGGAGGCCCGACGGGGGTTTACGAGCAGTACTTC. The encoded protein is CASSAGGPTGVYEQYF.

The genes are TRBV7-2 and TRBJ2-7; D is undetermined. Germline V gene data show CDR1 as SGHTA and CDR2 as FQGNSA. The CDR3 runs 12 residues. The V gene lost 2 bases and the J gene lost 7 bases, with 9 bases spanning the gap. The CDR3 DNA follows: TGTGCCAGCAGCTTAAGAGAAGAGGAGCAGTACTTC. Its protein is CASSLREEEQYF. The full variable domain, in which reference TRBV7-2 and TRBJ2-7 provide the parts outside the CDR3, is GAGVSQSPSNKVTEKGKDVELRCDPISGHTALYWYRQSLGQGLEFLIYFQGNSAPDKSGLPSDRFSAERTGGSVSTLTIQRTQQEDSAVYLCASSLREEEQYFGPGTRLTVT.

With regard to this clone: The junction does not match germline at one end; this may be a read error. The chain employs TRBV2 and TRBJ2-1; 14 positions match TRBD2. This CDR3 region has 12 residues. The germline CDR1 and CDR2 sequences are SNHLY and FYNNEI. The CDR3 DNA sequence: TGTGCCAGCAGTGGGACTAGCGGGAGGTTGATCTTC. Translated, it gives CASSGTSGRLIF.

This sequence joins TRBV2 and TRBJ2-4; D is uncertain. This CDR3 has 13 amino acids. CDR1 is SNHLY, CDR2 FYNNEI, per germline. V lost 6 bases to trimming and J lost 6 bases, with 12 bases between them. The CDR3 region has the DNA TGTGCCAGCAGGCCCCCGTACAGAAACATTCAGTACTTC. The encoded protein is CASRPPYRNIQYF.

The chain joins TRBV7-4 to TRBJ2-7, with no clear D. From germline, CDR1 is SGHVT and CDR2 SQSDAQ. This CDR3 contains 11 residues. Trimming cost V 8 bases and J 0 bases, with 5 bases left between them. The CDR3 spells CASSGSYEQYF. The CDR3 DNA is TGTGCCAGCTCAGGCTCCTACGAGCAGTACTTC.